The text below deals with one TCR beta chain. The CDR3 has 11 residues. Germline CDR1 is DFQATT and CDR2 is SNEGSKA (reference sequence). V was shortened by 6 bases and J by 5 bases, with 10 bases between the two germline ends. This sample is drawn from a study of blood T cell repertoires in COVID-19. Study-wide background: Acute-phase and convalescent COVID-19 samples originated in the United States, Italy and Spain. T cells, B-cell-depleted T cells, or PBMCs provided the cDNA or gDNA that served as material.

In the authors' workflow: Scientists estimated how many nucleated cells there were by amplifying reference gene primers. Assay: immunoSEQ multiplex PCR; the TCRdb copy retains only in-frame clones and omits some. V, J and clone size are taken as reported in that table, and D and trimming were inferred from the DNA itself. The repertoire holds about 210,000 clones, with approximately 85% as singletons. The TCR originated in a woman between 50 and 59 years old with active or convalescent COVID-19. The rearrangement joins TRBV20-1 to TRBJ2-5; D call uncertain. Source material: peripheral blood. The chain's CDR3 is CSAAEQETQYF. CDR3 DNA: TGCAGTGCCGCTGAACAGGAGACCCAGTACTTC.